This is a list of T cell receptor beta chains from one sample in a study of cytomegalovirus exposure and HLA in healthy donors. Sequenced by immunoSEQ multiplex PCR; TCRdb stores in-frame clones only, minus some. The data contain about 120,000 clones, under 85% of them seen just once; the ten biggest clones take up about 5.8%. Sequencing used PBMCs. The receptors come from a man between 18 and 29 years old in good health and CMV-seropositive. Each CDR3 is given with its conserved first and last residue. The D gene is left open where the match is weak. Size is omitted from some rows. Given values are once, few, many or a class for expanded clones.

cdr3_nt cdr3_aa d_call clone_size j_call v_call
TGTGCCAGCAGCTCGGACAGAATTTACGAGCAGTACTTC CASSSDRIYEQYF . . TRBJ2-7 TRBV7-2
TGTGCCAGCAGGGAACAGGGGGTAAATTCACCCCTCCACTTT CASREQGVNSPLHF TRBD1 few TRBJ1-6 TRBV7-9
TGTGCCAGCAGTTTCCTAGTGGACAATCAGCCCCAGCATTTT CASSFLVDNQPQHF . . TRBJ1-5 TRBV28
TGTGCCAGCAGCTCCTCTAGGACAGGGGTTTACTATGGCTACACCTTC CASSSSRTGVYYGYTF TRBD1 few TRBJ1-2 TRBV7-9
TGTGCCAGCAGTTCCTCGGGTTCAGAAGATACAGATACGCAGTATTTT CASSSSGSEDTDTQYF . . TRBJ2-3 TRBV27
TGTGCCAGCAGCCCCCGGGGGGCCAATGAAGCTTTCTTT CASSPRGANEAFF . . TRBJ1-1 TRBV5-4
TGTGCCAGCAGCGACGGGGTATACACTGAAGCTTTCTTT CASSDGVYTEAFF . few TRBJ1-1 TRBV7-8
TGTGCCTGGAGCGAAACTAGCGGGGCCTCCTACAATGAGCAGTTCTTC CAWSETSGASYNEQFF TRBD2 . TRBJ2-1 TRBV30
TGTGCCAGCAGTCGGACAGGGGTAAGGCAGCCCCAGCATTTT CASSRTGVRQPQHF TRBD1 few TRBJ1-5 TRBV27
TGCGCCAGCAGCTTCTCGGGCAGGGGGAGTGAAAAACTGTTTTTT CASSFSGRGSEKLFF TRBD1 . TRBJ1-4 TRBV5-1
TGTGCCAGCAGTGCAACCACCCGAGGTCCGTTGGAGACCCAGTACTTC CASSATTRGPLETQYF . . TRBJ2-5 TRBV25-1
TGTGCCAGTAGCTACTATGGGACAGGGGGTTACAATGAGCAGTTCTTC CASSYYGTGGYNEQFF TRBD1 . TRBJ2-1 TRBV19
TGTGCCAGCAGTTCCCCAATGGGACAGGGGCGGGCAGAGCAGTTCTTC CASSSPMGQGRAEQFF TRBD1 . TRBJ2-1 TRBV27
TGCGCCAGCAGCCAAGATGGGGACTTCGAGAGCTCCTACAATGAGCAGTTCTTC CASSQDGDFESSYNEQFF . . TRBJ2-1 TRBV4-1
TGTGCCAGCAGTGAAACCGGACTAGCGGGAGGGTTCAATGAGCAGTTCTTC CASSETGLAGGFNEQFF TRBD2 . TRBJ2-1 TRBV6-1
TGTGCCAGTAGCCCTACAGGGACAGCAACCTACGAGCAGTACTTC CASSPTGTATYEQYF TRBD1 . TRBJ2-7 TRBV19
TGTGCCAGCTCACCACTACAGGGTGGGAAGGGGTCACCCCTCCACTTT CASSPLQGGKGSPLHF . . TRBJ1-6 TRBV18
TGTGCCAGCAGTCCCAACCTCCACAGGGGCGCTGAAGCTTTCTTT CASSPNLHRGAEAFF TRBD1 . TRBJ1-1 TRBV6-6
TGTGCCAGCAGTGCGAGACAGGGCACAGATACGCAGTATTTT CASSARQGTDTQYF . . TRBJ2-3 TRBV6-4
TGTGCCAGCCGCAACAGTCCAGGAAGAAATTCACCCCTCCACTTT CASRNSPGRNSPLHF . . TRBJ1-6 TRBV19
TGTGCCAGCAGTTACGTTGGGGGCTTTGGCTACACCTTC CASSYVGGFGYTF . . TRBJ1-2 TRBV6-5
TGCGCCAGCAGTGGTAACGGGGGAGCCAAGACCGGGGAGCTGTTTTTT CASSGNGGAKTGELFF . . TRBJ2-2 TRBV10-2
TGTGCCAGCAGCTTAGCGGGGGGGACATACAATGAGCAGTTCTTC CASSLAGGTYNEQFF TRBD2 . TRBJ2-1 TRBV6-5
TGTGCCAGCAGTCTACCGGGACACGGCACTGAAGCTTTCTTT CASSLPGHGTEAFF . . TRBJ1-1 TRBV27
TGTGCCAGCAGCTTAAGGGAGAACAGTCTAAATCCTTACGAGCAGTACTTC CASSLRENSLNPYEQYF . . TRBJ2-7 TRBV7-8
TGTGCCAGCAGCCCATCGGGACAGGGGGACTACACCTTC CASSPSGQGDYTF TRBD1 few TRBJ1-2 TRBV11-2